This T cell receptor beta chain was documented in a study of shared clonotypes between healthy human individuals. Points from the study as a whole: Depth was large, yet rarefaction showed that sorted-subset sequencing was incomplete. The study generally estimated greater richness for naive than memory subsets. The diversity represented, both genetic and in exposure history, was limited by few donors.

With regard to this clone: Its specificity is not known.

The test was conducted at deep level. Clones were read by immunoSEQ multiplex PCR, and TCRdb kept only the in-frame ones, dropping some. The sample comprises about 820,000 clones, around 92% of which are singletons, and 24% rests with the top ten. CD45RO-negative, CCR7-positively selected cells formed the naive CD8 fraction, excluding terminally differentiated effector memory CD45RA+ cells. V was pared by 5 bases and J by 1 base, with 14 bases between. Germline V gives CDR1 SEHNR, CDR2 FQNEAQ (reference sequence). This CDR3 is built from 15 residues. Source material: naive CD8+ T cells sorted from blood. The receptor was isolated from a man younger than 40 in good health. The rearrangement uses TRBV7-9 and TRBJ2-5; perhaps TRBD1 as D (6 bases). The CDR3 bases are TGTGCCAGCAGCATTCTCACAGGGACCCAAGAGACCCAGTACTTC. It yields the protein CASSILTGTQETQYF.